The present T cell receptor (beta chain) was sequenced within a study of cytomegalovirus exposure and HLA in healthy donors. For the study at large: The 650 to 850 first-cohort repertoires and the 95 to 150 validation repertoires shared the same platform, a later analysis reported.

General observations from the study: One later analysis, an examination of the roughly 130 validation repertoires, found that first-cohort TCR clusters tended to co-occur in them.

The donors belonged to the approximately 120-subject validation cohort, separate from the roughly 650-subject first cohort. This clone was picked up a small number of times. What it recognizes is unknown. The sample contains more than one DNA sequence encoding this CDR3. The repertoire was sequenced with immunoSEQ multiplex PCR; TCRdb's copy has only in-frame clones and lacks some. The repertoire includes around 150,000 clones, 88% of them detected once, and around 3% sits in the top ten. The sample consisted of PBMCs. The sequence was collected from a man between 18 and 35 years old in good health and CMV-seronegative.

CDR3 in DNA: TGTGCCAGCAGTGCCCGCGACTATTCACCCCTCCACTTT. It translates to CASSARDYSPLHF. This chain connects TRBV27 to TRBJ1-6; no clear D. In germline, CDR1 is MNHEY, CDR2 SMNVEV (reference sequence). Trimming left V 5 bases short and J 8 bases short, with 10 bases between. The CDR3 runs 13 residues.